This T cell receptor beta chain was recorded in a study of cytomegalovirus exposure and HLA in healthy donors (dated by TCRdb to the late 2010s). Concerning the study at large: According to an earlier analysis of a few hundred of the donors, about 180 million T cells yielded roughly 110 million unique TCR beta sequences and 276 Gb of sequence data. An early release covering over 500 HLA-typed donors comprised roughly 300 gigabases of sequencing data and around 86 million unique TCR sequences. The genetic ancestry cluster associated with self-reported Caucasian donors included 81% of the approximately 430 genotyped donors. The study was designed to test whether signatures of past pathogen exposure could be identified by cataloging public T cell receptors. The study profiled the T cell repertoires of 666 subjects by immunosequencing and related them to cytomegalovirus serostatus. Along with the roughly 700-subject first cohort, a separate validation cohort of 120 different subjects was used. The study combined high-throughput TCR immunosequencing, statistical association of individual TCRs with disease status, and machine learning to predict cytomegalovirus infection status. A later analysis re-analyzed previously published TCR beta repertoires from about 600 donors and added high-resolution HLA genotyping to study TCR occurrence patterns. Rather than using new phenotypic data, the later analysis identified candidate immune exposures from TCR beta sequences and from how often those sequences occurred across donors. An earlier analysis of 450 to 750 of the donors used high-throughput TCR beta sequencing to judge whether each TCR beta V gene segment behaved as functional or pseudogenic. Donor age, sex, ethnicity and CMV serostatus were compiled alongside the repertoire data. In a later genetic analysis, genome-wide SNP genotypes for about 55% of the roughly 700 donors were used, and that subset was treated as a discovery cohort. Every discovery cohort repertoire had been produced on one sequencing platform. Class I and class II HLA loci were covered by the typing at four-digit resolution. Typing coverage varied by locus: about 620-630 donors for A, B, C, DRB1 and DQB1; roughly 500 for DQA1; about 600 for DPA1; roughly 450 for DPB1. Four or five DR-DQ haplotypes were handled as single units for association and clustering because linkage in the cohort was strong. Among 350 to 400 genotyped donors of the cohort, an average of about 240,000 unique TCR beta nucleotide sequences were sequenced per donor, around 20% of them non-productive. The research as a whole found: Assigning TCR associations to individual alleles was difficult when HLA alleles, especially DR and DQ, strongly co-occurred. At a false discovery rate of 0.05, a later analysis linked approximately 18,000 TCR beta sequences to specific HLA alleles. In a later analysis, the rate of TCR association differed among HLA loci, with DRB1 alleles having the most associated TCRs and HLA-C alleles having the fewest. A total of around 150 TCR beta chains were listed by the study as associated with cytomegalovirus. Compared with the 666-donor mean, donors in an Asian-associated ancestry cluster had fewer N-insertions in productive TCRs, according to a later genetic analysis. In a later analysis, HLA-associated TCR beta chains were found to be more clonally expanded and to have lower generation probabilities than equally common non-associated chains. While some public TCRs were present in many individuals, most TCR sequences turned up only very rarely across donors. In a later analysis, most CMV-associated TCR beta chains were found to appear HLA-restricted, with HLA associations seemingly driven largely by CMV exposure. Presence/absence analyses assumed roughly uniform sequencing depth across donors, an assumption that may not hold. Because HLA typing was unavailable for some donors at each locus, only the typed subset was used in association tests. Broadly in line with IMGT annotations, most TCR beta V segments showed up in productive rearrangements about 90% or about 30% of the time in an earlier analysis of several hundred of the donors. The sequencing pipeline was judged likely to have produced a cluster of highly shared sequence variants as a technical artifact. Some IMGT-functional V segments, including TRBV6-2 and TRBV6-3, could not be told apart with the 87-base-pair reads, so those segments were excluded. In vitro tests confirmed that a few of the cytomegalovirus-associated TCR beta chains recognize cytomegalovirus antigens. A further reported finding was that TCR beta sequences accurately predicted the HLA-A and HLA-B alleles for most subjects in the first cohort. Immune exposure information for the cohort was limited to CMV serostatus. An association between a missense DCLRE1C variant and V-gene and J-gene trimming of TCR beta chains was found in a later genetic analysis and replicated in an independent cohort. The cohort was sequenced for TCR beta chains only, and without alpha or paired-chain data the features that could be detected were limited. The authors suggested that the approach could potentially be generalized to other disease states and immunological phenotypes. In both the original and validation cohorts, the classifier was reported to diagnose cytomegalovirus status with high specificity and sensitivity. According to a later analysis, parvovirus B19, influenza, CMV and Epstein-Barr virus appeared linked to several top co-occurrence clusters. Correlated functional status among segregating V segments might reflect linkage disequilibrium, but an unknown experimental factor could not be ruled out. The earlier analysis of 450 to 700 of the donors excluded 15 to 20 rarely observed V segments, including chromosome 9 orphons, because counts were too low.

The method behind the library was the immunoSEQ multiplex PCR assay. A mixture of 60 forward primers for TCR Vbeta segments and 13 reverse primers for TCR Jbeta segments was used in the multiplex PCR. Amplification of the CDR3 region of rearranged TCR beta genes was performed with a multiplex PCR assay on genomic DNA. The amplified TCR beta libraries were sequenced on the Illumina HiSeq System as 87-base-pair reads. The original pipeline was this. In a later analysis, 77 million or so unique TCR beta chains were counted across the roughly 700 repertoires, and roughly 11 million of these chains were shared by at least two donors. Raw reads were error-corrected and collapsed into unique sequences with a nearest-neighbor algorithm that merged closely related sequences to remove PCR and sequencing errors. Alignment of CDR3 sequences to IMGT reference sequences was used to assign V, D and J gene segments. Each retained sequence needed at least a six-nucleotide match to both a V gene segment and a J gene segment. Rearrangements were classified as productive when the CDR3 lacked stop codons and remained in frame with V and J, and all other rearrangements were classified as non-productive. Following IMGT convention, CDR3 was defined as the stretch from the second conserved V-encoded cysteine to the conserved J-encoded phenylalanine. The earlier analysis of roughly 590 of the donors excluded any sequence lacking an unambiguous match to a single V gene segment. In an earlier analysis of around 590 of the donors, a V segment was called functional when productive rearrangements were above 56.7%, and segregating when the standard deviation between donors exceeded 5%. A statistical classification framework was built for diagnosing cytomegalovirus status from the catalog of TCR beta chain sequences. In a later analysis, TCR nucleotide sequences were compared against IMGT/GENE-DB human TR gene sequences so that V and J genes could be assigned. The TCRdist pipeline was used in a later analysis to assign CDR3 sequences and most-parsimonious VDJ recombination scenarios. In a later analysis, each TCR beta chain was defined by its CDR3 amino acid sequence together with its V-gene family, and reads lacking a unique V-gene family were excluded. In a later analysis, 450 to 600 highly shared, low-generation-probability nucleotide sequences were removed to address suspected cross-contamination and a sequencing artifact. A later analysis calculated a clonal expansion index for each public chain from normalized within-repertoire ranks of inferred template counts. In a later analysis, generation probabilities were computed using a VDJ recombination model fitted to out-of-frame rearrangements, and the results were checked against IGoR. A later analysis scored TCR-TCR, TCR-HLA and TCR-CMV co-occurrence with hypergeometric tests, applying a repertoire-size bias correction to TCR pairs. To estimate false discovery rates, a later analysis permuted the HLA or CMV assignments 20 times. In a later analysis, co-occurring TCRs were grouped with DBSCAN, and TCRdist sequence similarity was added when clustering was performed within HLA-allele-positive subsets. For co-occurrence clustering, repertoires with fewer than 30,000 or more than 120,000 public chains were excluded, along with a handful of repertoires with anomalous nucleotide sharing. TCRdb mirrors the immuneACCESS table, restricted to in-frame sequences. Some clones are absent from its copies; in checked studies, under half trace to an unresolved V gene, and the reason for the others is unknown. V, J and clone size reflect that table, while D and trimming were determined from the DNA. The sample has some 200,000 clones on record, approximately 79% of them singletons. The ten largest clonotypes hold around 1.8% of the sample.

The cohort consisted of 666 healthy bone marrow donors. All cohort members were sampled while nominally healthy, although unrecorded immune exposures were likely present. The donor was CMV seronegative and belonged to the group of over 350 seronegative cohort members. Every donor gave a peripheral blood sample, and the peripheral blood mononuclear cells from that sample were used for TCR beta sequencing. The Qiagen DNeasy Blood Extraction Kit was used to extract genomic DNA from the blood cell samples. In the case of this clone: What antigen it recognizes has not been identified. Per-nucleotide qualities are absent, and no much larger clonotype sits a single base away.

CDR1 and CDR2 are read off the germline V gene (reference sequence) as MNHNY and SVGAGI. V gives up 0 bases and J gives up 4 bases, and the segment between their germline ends measures 9 bases. Its CDR3 holds 15 amino acids, cysteine through phenylalanine. The sequence is cut down to CDR3 DNA, 45 bases in frame from base 1. Sequencing was done on a sample of PBMCs. This TCR was sampled from a man younger than 35 in good health and CMV-seronegative. This chain joins TRBV6-6 to TRBJ1-4; D gene: possibly TRBD1, on 6 matching bases. The DNA is TGTGCCAGCAGTTACTCTACAGGGATTAATGAAAAACTGTTTTTT. Protein translation: CASSYSTGINEKLFF.